These 15 T cell receptor beta chains share one sample of origin, sequenced in a study of CXCR3-negative and CXCR3-positive naive CD8 T cells. Preparation of TRB cDNA libraries relied on 5' RACE carrying UMI labels. TCRdb re-analyzed the 5' RACE reads; it lists each CDR3 protein once, without DNA. Its listing shows roughly 56,000 distinct CDR3 sequences. Sequenced input: naive CXCR3- CD8+ T cells from blood. Subset reported: CD45RO-CCR7+CD27+CD95- naive CD8+ T cells lacking CXCR3 (TNR3-). These receptors were obtained from a human donor in good health. Some clones in this sample may be carry-over from other donors' samples.

CDR3 in amino acids: CASSLVASGVEQFF. This rearrangement joins TRBV5-5 to TRBJ2-1; the D gene TCRdb calls, TRBD2, cannot be checked with no DNA. Germline V gene lookup returns CDR1 SGHKS and CDR2 YYEKEE (reference sequence). The CDR3 is 14 amino acids.

This chain uses TRBV29-1 with TRBJ2-7. Germline V CDR1 and CDR2: SQVTM, ANQGSEA. The CDR3 has 12 residues. This CDR3 reads CSVESRPYEQYF.

The V call is TRBV5-1, the J call TRBJ2-7; the TCRdb call, TRBD2, lacks DNA for checking. Germline-derived CDR1 and CDR2 are SGHRS and YFSETQ. This CDR3 has 16 residues. The chain's CDR3 is CASRKAQLAGLDEQYF. Based on the CDR3 plus reference TRBV5-1 and TRBJ2-7, the full variable domain is KAGVTQTPRYLIKTRGQQVTLSCSPISGHRSVSWYQQTPGQGLQFLFEYFSETQRNKGNFPGRFSGRQFSNSRSEMNVSTLELGDSALYLCASRKAQLAGLDEQYFGPGTRLTVT.

V usage is TRBV5-1 and J usage is TRBJ2-7; TCRdb gives TRBD1 as the D gene, but with no DNA this cannot be confirmed. The CDR3 is 15 amino acids. CDR1 is SGHRS, CDR2 YFSETQ, per germline. The CDR3 region is CASRGWGADSYEQYF. Filled out from reference TRBV5-1 and TRBJ2-7, the complete variable domain reads KAGVTQTPRYLIKTRGQQVTLSCSPISGHRSVSWYQQTPGQGLQFLFEYFSETQRNKGNFPGRFSGRQFSNSRSEMNVSTLELGDSALYLCASRGWGADSYEQYFGPGTRLTVT.

The chain combines TRBV27 with TRBJ2-7. This CDR3 is built from 14 residues. Germline CDR1 MNHEY, CDR2 SMNVEV (reference sequence). CDR3 region: CASSLSGSSYEQYF.

The chain couples TRBV5-1 to TRBJ1-1; lacking DNA, the TRBD1 call made by TCRdb goes unchecked. This CDR3 is built from 15 residues. Looked up from germline, CDR1 is SGHRS and CDR2 is YFSETQ. CDR3 protein: CASSPGGDRDPEAFF. The whole variable domain, remainder taken from reference TRBV5-1 and TRBJ1-1, is KAGVTQTPRYLIKTRGQQVTLSCSPISGHRSVSWYQQTPGQGLQFLFEYFSETQRNKGNFPGRFSGRQFSNSRSEMNVSTLELGDSALYLCASSPGGDRDPEAFFGQGTRLTVV.

The gene calls are TRBV4-2 and TRBJ2-7; TCRdb names TRBD1, which stays unverified in the absence of DNA. The CDR3 loop spans 14 amino acids. Germline CDR1 and CDR2: LGHNA and YNFKEQ. CDR3 in amino acids: CASSQGQGAGEQYF.

This clonotype is deemed medium-sized by its frequency. V usage is TRBV12-3 or TRBV12-4 and J usage is TRBJ2-3; the TRBD1 assignment by TCRdb is unverifiable without DNA. CDR3 length: 14 amino acids. CDR3 in amino acids: CASSFGGGTDTQYF.

J is TRBJ2-3 and V is TRBV6-6; the D gene TCRdb calls, TRBD2, cannot be checked with no DNA. Germline CDR1 reads MNHNY; CDR2 reads SVGAGI (reference sequence). The CDR3 has 16 amino acids. CDR3 loop: CASSYSVAGSTDTQYF.

The V gene is TRBV7-9, the J gene TRBJ2-7; TCRdb proposes TRBD1, but this gene call is untestable without DNA. Germline assignment: CDR1 SEHNR and CDR2 FQNEAQ (reference sequence). The CDR3 covers 15 residues. This CDR3 reads CASSPRDRGSYEQYF.

The chain uses TRBV6-1 and TRBJ2-3; TCRdb's assignment of TRBD2 cannot be checked, as there is no DNA. Germline V gene data show CDR1 as MNHNS and CDR2 as SASEGT. The CDR3 runs to 16 residues. The CDR3 region is CASIDPEPLRTDTQYF.

CDR3 in amino acids: CASSFGLGETASPLHF. V and J are TRBV27 and TRBJ1-6. Germline V gene sequence: CDR1 MNHEY, CDR2 SMNVEV (reference sequence). The CDR3 is made up of 16 amino acids.

The chain links TRBV6-2 or TRBV6-3 to TRBJ2-1; TCRdb outputs TRBD1, but without DNA this stays unchecked. The CDR3 has 16 residues. Germline CDR1 reads MNHEY; CDR2 reads SVGEGT. The CDR3 region is CASSPPPGTQNNEQFF.

The chain couples TRBV4-3 to TRBJ1-1; TCRdb designates TRBD1, a call that cannot be tested without DNA. This CDR3 region has 15 residues. The germline gives CDR1 LGHNA, CDR2 YSLEER. The CDR3 sequence is CASSQGASWNTEAFF.

CDR3 in amino acids: CASSFPGTAPKQYF. V is TRBV7-6 and J is TRBJ2-7; the TCRdb call, TRBD2, lacks DNA for checking. Germline CDR1 is SGHVS and CDR2 is FNYEAQ. This CDR3 has 14 amino acids.